This T cell receptor (beta chain) derives from a study of T cell responses to AZD1222 COVID-19 vaccine. Study-wide points: At study baseline, merely five or six AZD1222 recipients were seropositive.

Second-dose timings of about 4 or about 12 weeks were pooled. The sample holds a few counts of this clone. The antigen is not known. Using immunoSEQ multiplex PCR, the repertoire was profiled, and TCRdb retains in-frame clones only, with some absent. The sample has approximately 170,000 clones; roughly 87% are singletons. CDR1 MGHRA and CDR2 YSYEKL come from the germline V gene. Losses at the gene ends were 3 bases for V and 3 bases for J; bases not matched to a gene: 15. The CDR3 extends over 19 amino acids. The clonotype comes from an adult who received the AZD1222 COVID-19 vaccine. The sample in question was peripheral blood, obtained 28 days after the second AZD1222 dose. V usage is TRBV4-1 and J usage is TRBJ1-1, with 11 bases aligning to TRBD1. The chain's CDR3 is CASSHDPRTGGAGDTEAFF. CDR3 coding DNA: TGCGCCAGCAGCCATGATCCGAGGACAGGGGGCGCGGGGGACACTGAAGCTTTCTTT.